What follows are 3 T cell receptor beta chains derived from one specimen sequenced in a study of cytomegalovirus exposure and HLA in healthy donors. PCR primers comprised 60 Vbeta and 13 Jbeta primers. Sequenced by immunoSEQ multiplex PCR; TCRdb stores in-frame clones only, minus some. Counted here are roughly 150,000 clones, approximately 61% occurring once; the ten biggest clones make up approximately 1.6%. Sequencing was done on a sample of PBMCs. All receptors come from a human donor in good health.

The genes are TRBV20-1 and TRBJ1-2; a possible D gene is TRBD1 (5 bases). Trimming stripped 5 bases from V and 8 bases from J, with 9 bases between. From germline, CDR1 is DFQATT and CDR2 SNEGSKA (reference sequence). CDR3 size: 10 residues. The DNA for the CDR3 is TGCAGTGCTTGGAGGGGCGGCTACACCTTC. The encoded protein is CSAWRGGYTF.

The rearrangement uses TRBV29-1 and TRBJ2-1; tentative D call: TRBD1 (5 bases). CDR1 is SQVTM, CDR2 ANQGSEA, per germline. The V end lost 6 bases, the J end lost 6 bases, and 18 bases lay between the germline ends. This CDR3 has 14 residues. The DNA for the CDR3 is TGCAGCGTAATACAGGTGCGAACCTCCAATGAGCAGTTCTTC. It codes for CSVIQVRTSNEQFF.

This chain links TRBV6-1 with TRBJ1-2; no clear D gene. Looked up from germline, CDR1 is MNHNS and CDR2 is SASEGT. This CDR3 is built from 12 residues. V dropped 4 bases and J dropped 8 bases, with 11 bases sitting between them. The CDR3 protein is CASSAPGSGYTF. The CDR3 coding sequence is TGTGCCAGCAGTGCTCCCGGGAGCGGCTACACCTTC.